This T cell receptor beta chain was identified in a study of T cell responses to AZD1222 COVID-19 vaccine. V lost 0 bases and J 9 bases, leaving 18 bases between the germline ends. The CDR3 has 17 residues. CDR1 is LGHNA and CDR2 is YSLEER in the germline V gene. This clone has just a few counts. Its antigen is not identified. Produced via immunoSEQ multiplex PCR; TCRdb's table is partial and in-frame only. Of over 70,000 clones listed, over 65% are singletons. Study results and limitations: Every sample of the repertoires postdated the peak T cell response. Only a handful of AZD1222 recipients, several in all, had baseline seropositivity. Among the donors, most were white British and more were female, and clonal diversity was possibly underestimated.

The chain uses TRBV4-3 and TRBJ1-6; weak D call: TRBD1 (6 bases). Sequenced here: peripheral blood, sampled 28 days after the second dose of the MenACWY control vaccine. This TCR was recovered from an adult who received the MenACWY meningococcal vaccine as a control. This CDR3 is CASSQDTGTDGSSPLHF. The CDR3, as DNA: TGCGCCAGCAGCCAAGACACAGGGACGGACGGAAGTTCACCCCTCCACTTT.